What follows are 19 T cell receptor beta chains derived from one specimen sequenced in a study of blood T cell repertoires in COVID-19. Profiled with immunoSEQ multiplex PCR; TCRdb holds only in-frame clones, not every one. This sample has about 240,000 clones, with approximately 86% found just once. Material for sequencing was peripheral blood. All receptors derive from a woman aged 25 to 39 who had recovered from COVID-19.

The chain uses TRBV19 and TRBJ2-7, with D perhaps matching TRBD1 (6 bases). CDR3 length: 13 residues. The germline V and J ends were trimmed by 2 bases and 6 bases, with 11 bases remaining between them. Germline values: CDR1 LNHDA, CDR2 SQIVND (reference sequence). The CDR3 nucleotides are TGTGCCAGTAGTATATCAGGGGCGGGCGAGCAGTACTTC. Its protein is CASSISGAGEQYF.

This clone counts as medium-sized. V usage is TRBV10-1 and J usage is TRBJ2-7; D is possibly TRBD1 (6 bases). Looked up from germline, CDR1 is WNHNN and CDR2 is SYGVQD (reference sequence). The CDR3 covers 14 residues. V lost 6 bases to trimming and J lost 7 bases, with 19 bases between them. The CDR3 DNA reads TGCGCCAGCAGCGTCGCCCCACAGGGCCTGGAGCAGTACTTC. Encoded protein: CASSVAPQGLEQYF.

The chain joins TRBV10-3 to TRBJ2-1; 10 bases fit TRBD2. With V trimmed by 6 bases and J by 6 bases, 11 bases remained unmatched. CDR3 length: 16 residues. Germline loops: CDR1 ENHRY, CDR2 SYGVKD. The CDR3 protein is CAIRSNVAGGRNEQFF. CDR3 coding DNA: TGTGCCATCAGGTCAAACGTAGCGGGGGGCCGCAATGAGCAGTTCTTC.

CDR3 in amino acids: CASSLSPRLSGYTF. As DNA, the CDR3 is TGTGCCAGCAGTTTATCCCCTAGGCTTTCTGGCTACACCTTC. The chain uses TRBV27 and TRBJ1-2, with no clear D. The V gene's germline CDR1 is MNHEY and CDR2 SMNVEV (reference sequence). The length of the CDR3 is 14 residues. Trimming stripped 0 bases from V and 7 bases from J, with 12 bases between.

The chain is built from TRBV7-2 and TRBJ2-5; D gene unclear. Germline V gene lookup returns CDR1 SGHTA and CDR2 FQGNSA. The CDR3 runs to 17 residues. V was trimmed by 5 bases and J by 0 bases, leaving 19 bases between them. The DNA for the CDR3 is TGTGCCAGCAGCCTTCAAATTGGCCCCAGGTACCAAGAGACCCAGTACTTC. It translates to CASSLQIGPRYQETQYF.

This chain joins TRBV10-3 and TRBJ1-1, with a weak D call TRBD1 (6 bases). This CDR3 has 13 residues. Germline lookup yields CDR1 ENHRY and CDR2 SYGVKD. Between the trimmed V and J ends, which lost 5 bases and 5 bases, there was a span of 12 bases. The CDR3 loop reads CAISLGANTEAFF. CDR3 coding DNA: TGTGCCATCAGTTTGGGGGCGAATACTGAAGCTTTCTTT.

V usage is TRBV6-2 or TRBV6-3 and J usage is TRBJ2-5, with no clear D. Germline V gives CDR1 MNHEY, CDR2 SVGEGT. The CDR3 totals 14 residues. V was pared by 6 bases and J by 1 base, with 12 bases between. The CDR3 loop reads CASSPTRLQETQYF. DNA for the CDR3: TGTGCCAGCAGCCCGACAAGGCTCCAAGAGACCCAGTACTTC.

The J gene is TRBJ1-1, the V gene TRBV7-9; tentative D call: TRBD1 (5 bases). This CDR3 contains 11 residues. Germline V gene data show CDR1 as SEHNR and CDR2 as FQNEAQ (reference sequence). V was trimmed by 5 bases and J by 10 bases, leaving 11 bases between them. The CDR3 spells CASSGGLLAFF. The CDR3 bases are TGTGCCAGCAGCGGGGGGTTGCTAGCTTTCTTT.

The V and J genes are TRBV13 and TRBJ2-7; D might be TRBD1 (6 bases). Germline CDR1 and CDR2: PRHDT and FYEKMQ (reference sequence). Trimming stripped 4 bases from V and 0 bases from J, with 10 bases between. The CDR3 extends over 14 amino acids. CDR3 nucleotide sequence: TGTGCCAGCAGCTCGACAGGTAACTCCTACGAGCAGTACTTC. It is translated as CASSSTGNSYEQYF.

The chain is built from TRBV6-5 and TRBJ1-2; TRBD1 aligns across 7 bases. The germline V gene has CDR1 MNHEY and CDR2 SVGAGI. The CDR3 has 14 amino acids. Germline trimming cut 6 bases from V and 0 bases from J; bases unmatched to any gene: 4. The CDR3 DNA follows: TGTGCCAGCAGACAGGGGAAGACTAACTATGGCTACACCTTC. Its translation: CASRQGKTNYGYTF.

This chain connects TRBV24-1 to TRBJ2-1; TRBD1 is a possible D gene (5 bases). The germline V gene has CDR1 KGHDR and CDR2 SFDVKD. V was cut by 2 bases and J by 9 bases, with 10 bases left in between. CDR3 size: 13 residues. In DNA, the CDR3 is TGTGCCACCAGTGATTCCAGGGTTCCTGAGCAGTTCTTC. Protein: CATSDSRVPEQFF.

This chain links TRBV7-3 with TRBJ2-3; 8 bases match TRBD2. CDR1 is SGHTA and CDR2 is FQGTGA in the germline V gene. CDR3 length: 15 amino acids. V shed 4 bases, J shed 5 bases, and the junction held 8 bases outside the gene matches. The CDR3 sequence: CASSCPGTREDTQYF. The CDR3 region has the DNA TGTGCCAGCAGCTGTCCAGGGACTAGAGAAGATACGCAGTATTTT.

The V and J genes are TRBV5-1 and TRBJ1-4; D is unresolved. Germline loops: CDR1 SGHRS, CDR2 YFSETQ. V lost 2 bases and J 6 bases, leaving 11 bases between the germline ends. This CDR3 region has 14 residues. This CDR3 reads CASSFSGSDEKLFF. The CDR3 DNA is TGCGCCAGCAGCTTTAGTGGTTCGGATGAAAAACTGTTTTTT. Based on the CDR3 plus reference TRBV5-1 and TRBJ1-4, the full variable domain is KAGVTQTPRYLIKTRGQQVTLSCSPISGHRSVSWYQQTPGQGLQFLFEYFSETQRNKGNFPGRFSGRQFSNSRSEMNVSTLELGDSALYLCASSFSGSDEKLFFGSGTQLSVL.

The rearrangement joins TRBV5-5 to TRBJ2-2; D gene unclear. CDR1 is SGHKS and CDR2 is YYEKEE in the germline V gene (reference sequence). The CDR3 has 15 residues. V was clipped by 0 bases and J by 4 bases, with 10 bases between them. CDR3 amino acids: CASSLVRFFTGELFF. The CDR3 DNA sequence: TGTGCCAGCAGCTTGGTGAGGTTCTTCACCGGGGAGCTGTTTTTT.

The rearrangement links TRBV3-1 (or the pseudogene TRBV3-2) to TRBJ1-2; maybe TRBD1 (5 bases). The CDR3 runs to 13 residues. Germline assignment: CDR1 LGHDT and CDR2 YNNKEL (reference sequence). V was shortened by 0 bases and J by 8 bases, with 10 bases between the two germline ends. The CDR3 spells CASSQEGGGGYTF. The CDR3 DNA sequence: TGTGCCAGCAGCCAAGAGGGCGGGGGGGGCTACACCTTC.

The chain couples TRBV12-3 or TRBV12-4 to TRBJ2-1; 7 bases map to TRBD1. V was pared by 7 bases and J by 4 bases, with 4 bases of the junction left unmatched. This CDR3 is built from 13 residues. The CDR3 here is CASTGQEYNEQFF. As DNA, the CDR3 is TGTGCCAGCACAGGACAGGAATACAATGAGCAGTTCTTC.

V usage is TRBV7-9 and J usage is TRBJ1-4, with 9 bases identical to TRBD1. The V segment lost 3 bases and the J segment 5 bases; nucleotides outside the gene matches: 1. The germline V gene encodes CDR1 SEHNR and CDR2 FQNEAQ (reference sequence). This CDR3 has 14 amino acids. CDR3 DNA: TGTGCCAGCAGCTTCGGACAGGGGAATGAAAAACTGTTTTTT. Its protein is CASSFGQGNEKLFF. Complete variable domain (other parts from reference TRBV7-9 and TRBJ1-4): DTGVSQNPRHKITKRGQNVTFRCDPISEHNRLYWYRQTLGQGPEFLTYFQNEAQLEKSRLLSDRFSAERPKGSFSTLEIQRTEQGDSAMYLCASSFGQGNEKLFFGSGTQLSVL.

CDR3 in DNA: TGTGCCATCAGGGGGACAGCCCTCAACACTGAAGCTTTCTTT. Amino acids: CAIRGTALNTEAFF. The chain has TRBV10-3 and TRBJ1-1; 7 positions match TRBD1. Germline V gives CDR1 ENHRY, CDR2 SYGVKD. J was trimmed by 2 bases and V by 6 bases; bases with no gene match: 6. The CDR3 runs 14 residues.

The chain uses TRBV5-6 and TRBJ1-4, with 9 bases lining up with TRBD1. The CDR3 spans 15 residues. CDR1 is SGHDT and CDR2 is YYEEEE in the germline V gene. V shed 2 bases and J 4 bases; nucleotides not matched to a gene: 3. The DNA of the CDR3 is TGTGCCAGCAGCTTACAGGGGGCAGGTAATGAAAAACTGTTTTTT. Protein: CASSLQGAGNEKLFF.